Below are 11 T cell receptor beta chains sequenced from a single sample in a study of cytotoxic CD8 clonotypes in ibrutinib-treated CLL. Clones were sequenced by immunoSEQ multiplex PCR, and TCRdb holds only the in-frame ones, with some missing. The sample consists of 160,000 or so clones, more than 80% of them appearing once. Sequencing was performed on PBMCs, taken after 24 months of ibrutinib treatment. Receptor source: a human donor with chronic lymphocytic leukemia.

This chain links TRBV28 with TRBJ2-3; D is possibly TRBD2 (7 bases). The CDR3 runs 16 residues. Germline V gene data show CDR1 as MDHEN and CDR2 as SYDVKM. Trimming stripped 3 bases from V and 3 bases from J, with 16 bases between. CDR3 sequence reads: CASSLGGQGHTDTQYF. DNA for the CDR3: TGTGCCAGCAGTTTGGGGGGGCAAGGCCATACAGATACGCAGTATTTT.

The V and J genes are TRBV4-3 and TRBJ2-4; no firm D call. The CDR3 is 13 amino acids. Germline CDR1 and CDR2: LGHNA and YSLEER. V gave up 1 base and J gave up 7 bases, with 8 bases separating them. The CDR3 loop is CASSQGRFNIQYF. In DNA, the CDR3 is TGCGCCAGCAGCCAAGGGCGGTTTAACATTCAGTACTTC.

This sequence joins TRBV7-3 and TRBJ1-1; D is unresolved. V lost 4 bases to trimming and J lost 2 bases, with 14 bases between them. The germline V gene encodes CDR1 SGHTA and CDR2 FQGTGA. This CDR3 is built from 15 residues. CDR3 residues: CASSSPYDTNTEAFF. As DNA, the CDR3 is TGTGCCAGCAGCTCTCCCTACGACACTAACACTGAAGCTTTCTTT.

The DNA for the CDR3 is TGTGCCAGCAGCTTGGCCGGATCGCAGACCGGGGAGCTGTTTTTT. Amino acid sequence: CASSLAGSQTGELFF. This chain uses TRBV5-6 with TRBJ2-2; the D is unclear. Trimming took off 0 bases at V and 5 bases at J, with 11 bases between the two ends. The CDR3 consists of 15 residues. The germline gives CDR1 SGHDT, CDR2 YYEEEE.

This clone was recorded a few times. The chain combines TRBV29-1 with TRBJ2-5; D is tentatively TRBD1 or TRBD2 (5 bases each). This CDR3 comprises 11 residues. CDR1 and CDR2 from the germline V gene are SQVTM and ANQGSEA. V shed 6 bases and J shed 5 bases, with 10 bases lying between them. The CDR3 sequence is CSVRDEETQYF. CDR3 DNA: TGCAGCGTCCGGGACGAGGAGACCCAGTACTTC.

The rearrangement links TRBV29-1 to TRBJ1-1; D might be TRBD1 (5 bases). V shed 4 bases and J shed 1 base, with 13 bases lying between them. Germline V gene data show CDR1 as SQVTM and CDR2 as ANQGSEA. The CDR3 length is 14 residues. DNA of the CDR3: TGCAGCGTTGTTATGGGACCTAGGAACACTGAAGCTTTCTTT. It encodes CSVVMGPRNTEAFF.

CDR3 in amino acids: CAWSPLRVPEEGRSYNEQFF. The DNA of the CDR3 is TGTGCCTGGAGTCCCCTCCGGGTTCCAGAAGAAGGACGCTCCTACAATGAGCAGTTCTTC. This chain uses TRBV30 with TRBJ2-1; D remains unclear. The CDR3 sequence is 20 residues long. Germline assignment: CDR1 GTSNPN and CDR2 SVGIG (reference sequence). V was clipped by 2 bases and J by 0 bases, with 26 bases between them.

This chain links TRBV28 with TRBJ2-4, with TRBD1 matching over 9 bases. J lost 0 bases, V lost 7 bases, and 4 bases had no gene match. The germline V gene encodes CDR1 MDHEN and CDR2 SYDVKM. CDR3 length equals 15 residues. The CDR3 loop is CASKPGQGAKNIQYF. CDR3 bases: TGTGCCAGCAAGCCGGGACAGGGAGCCAAAAACATTCAGTACTTC.

This clone was detected once. The chain is built from TRBV6-5 and TRBJ1-1; TRBD1 agrees at 7 bases. Germline CDR1 reads MNHEY; CDR2 reads SVGAGI. This CDR3 has 13 residues. The V segment lost 8 bases and the J segment 3 bases; nucleotides outside the gene matches: 6. The DNA for the CDR3 is TGTGCCAGCGGTTGGACAGGATACACTGAAGCTTTCTTT. Translated, it gives CASGWTGYTEAFF.

The chain employs TRBV7-2 and TRBJ1-1; the D is unclear. This CDR3 region has 14 residues. V lost 3 bases to trimming and J lost 0 bases, with 8 bases between them. Germline V gene sequence: CDR1 SGHTA, CDR2 FQGNSA. CDR3 amino acids: CASSFGQMNTEAFF. The CDR3 DNA is TGTGCCAGCAGCTTTGGGCAGATGAACACTGAAGCTTTCTTT.

The sample holds a few counts of this clone. This sequence joins TRBV10-3 and TRBJ1-1; D gene unclear. The CDR3 contains 14 residues. Germline assignment: CDR1 ENHRY and CDR2 SYGVKD. Trimming took 6 bases from V and 1 from J, leaving 12 bases between them. DNA for the CDR3: TGTGCCATCAGCCCCGGCGTGTCGAACACTGAAGCTTTCTTT. This gives the protein CAISPGVSNTEAFF.